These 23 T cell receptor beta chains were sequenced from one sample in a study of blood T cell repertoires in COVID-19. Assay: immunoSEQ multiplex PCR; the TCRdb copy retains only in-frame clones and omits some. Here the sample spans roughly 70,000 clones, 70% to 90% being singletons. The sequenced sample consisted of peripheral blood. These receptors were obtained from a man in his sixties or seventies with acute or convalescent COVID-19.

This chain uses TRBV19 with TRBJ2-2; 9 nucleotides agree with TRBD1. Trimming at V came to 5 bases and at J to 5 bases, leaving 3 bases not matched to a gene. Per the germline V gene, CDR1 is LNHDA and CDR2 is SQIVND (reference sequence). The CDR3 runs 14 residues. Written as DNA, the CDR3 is TGTGCCAGTAGTGCGGGACAGGGAACCGGGGAGCTGTTTTTT. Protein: CASSAGQGTGELFF. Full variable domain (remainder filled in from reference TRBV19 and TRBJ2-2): DGGITQSPKYLFRKEGQNVTLSCEQNLNHDAMYWYRQDPGQGLRLIYYSQIVNDFQKGDIAEGYSVSREKKESFPLTVTSAQKNPTAFYLCASSAGQGTGELFFGEGSRLTVL.

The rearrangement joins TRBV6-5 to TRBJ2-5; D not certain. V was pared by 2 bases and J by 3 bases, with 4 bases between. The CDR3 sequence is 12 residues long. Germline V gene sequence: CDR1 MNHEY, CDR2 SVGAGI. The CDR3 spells CASSYQKETQYF. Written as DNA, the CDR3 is TGTGCCAGCAGTTACCAGAAAGAGACCCAGTACTTC.

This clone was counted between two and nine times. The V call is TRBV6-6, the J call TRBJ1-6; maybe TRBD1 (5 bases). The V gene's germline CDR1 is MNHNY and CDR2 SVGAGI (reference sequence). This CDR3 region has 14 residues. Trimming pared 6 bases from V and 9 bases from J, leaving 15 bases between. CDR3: CASRGGPVGSPLHF. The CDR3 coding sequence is TGTGCCAGCAGGGGGGGTCCAGTGGGTTCACCCCTCCACTTT.

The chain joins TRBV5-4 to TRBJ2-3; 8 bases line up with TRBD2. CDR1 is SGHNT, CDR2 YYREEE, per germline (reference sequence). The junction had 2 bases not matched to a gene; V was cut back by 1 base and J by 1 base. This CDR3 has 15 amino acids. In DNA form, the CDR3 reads TGTGCCAGCAGCTTGAGTAGCGGGGGCACAGATACGCAGTATTTT. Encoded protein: CASSLSSGGTDTQYF.

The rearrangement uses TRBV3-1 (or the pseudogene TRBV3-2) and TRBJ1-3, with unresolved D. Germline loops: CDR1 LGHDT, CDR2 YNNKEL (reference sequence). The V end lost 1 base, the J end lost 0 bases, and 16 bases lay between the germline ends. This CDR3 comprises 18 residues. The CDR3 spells CASSQGGAPVSSGNTIYF. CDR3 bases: TGTGCCAGCAGCCAAGGAGGCGCGCCTGTGAGCTCTGGAAACACCATATATTTT.

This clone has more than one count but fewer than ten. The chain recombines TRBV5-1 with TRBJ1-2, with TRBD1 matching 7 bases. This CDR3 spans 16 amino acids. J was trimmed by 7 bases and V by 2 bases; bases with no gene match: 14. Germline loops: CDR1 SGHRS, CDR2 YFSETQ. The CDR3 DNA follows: TGCGCCAGCAGCTTAAACCCCGGACAGGTGAACAGTGGCTACACCTTC. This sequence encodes CASSLNPGQVNSGYTF.

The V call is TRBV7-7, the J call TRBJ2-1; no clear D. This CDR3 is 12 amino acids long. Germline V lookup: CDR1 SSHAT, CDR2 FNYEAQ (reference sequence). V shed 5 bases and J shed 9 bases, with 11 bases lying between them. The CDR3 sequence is CASSELGGEQFF. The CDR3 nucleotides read TGTGCCAGCAGCGAGCTAGGCGGTGAGCAGTTCTTC.

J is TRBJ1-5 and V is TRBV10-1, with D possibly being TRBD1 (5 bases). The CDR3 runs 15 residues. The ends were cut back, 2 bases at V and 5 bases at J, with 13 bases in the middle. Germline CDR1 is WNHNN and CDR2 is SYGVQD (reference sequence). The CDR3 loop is CASSEDHRPYQPQHF. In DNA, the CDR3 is TGCGCCAGCAGTGAGGACCACAGGCCCTATCAGCCCCAGCATTTT.

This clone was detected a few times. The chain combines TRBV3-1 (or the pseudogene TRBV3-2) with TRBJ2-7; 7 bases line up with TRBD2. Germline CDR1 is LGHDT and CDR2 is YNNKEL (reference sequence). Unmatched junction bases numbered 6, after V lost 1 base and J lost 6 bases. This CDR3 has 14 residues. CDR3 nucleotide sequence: TGTGCCAGCAGCCAAGCAGGGAGGGGTTCCGAGCAGTACTTC. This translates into CASSQAGRGSEQYF.

The CDR3: CASQGTVQETQYF. The CDR3 coding sequence is TGCGCCAGCCAAGGGACAGTCCAAGAGACCCAGTACTTC. The chain employs TRBV5-1 and TRBJ2-5, with 7 bases identical to TRBD1. CDR3 length: 13 residues. The ends lost 7 bases at V and 1 base at J; junction bases unmatched: 4. Germline CDR1 is SGHRS and CDR2 is YFSETQ.

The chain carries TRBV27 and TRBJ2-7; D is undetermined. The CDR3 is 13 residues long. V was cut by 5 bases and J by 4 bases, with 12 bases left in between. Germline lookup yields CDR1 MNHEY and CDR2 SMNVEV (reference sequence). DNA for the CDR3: TGTGCCAGCAGTCTCCATCCAGGATACGAGCAGTACTTC. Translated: CASSLHPGYEQYF.

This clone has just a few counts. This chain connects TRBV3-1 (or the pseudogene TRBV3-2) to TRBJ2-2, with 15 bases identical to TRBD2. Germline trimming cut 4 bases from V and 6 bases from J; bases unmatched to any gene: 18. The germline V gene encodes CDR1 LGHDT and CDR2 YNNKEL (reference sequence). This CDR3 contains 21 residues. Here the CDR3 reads CASSLEPGTSGGRRDPGELFF. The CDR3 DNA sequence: TGTGCCAGCAGCCTCGAACCCGGGACTAGCGGGGGGCGAAGGGATCCCGGGGAGCTGTTTTTT.

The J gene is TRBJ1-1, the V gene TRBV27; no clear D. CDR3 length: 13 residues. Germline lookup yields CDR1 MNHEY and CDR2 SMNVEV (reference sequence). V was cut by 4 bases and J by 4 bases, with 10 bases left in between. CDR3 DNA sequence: TGTGCCAGCAGTTCCTATCTCGGCACTGAAGCTTTCTTT. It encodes CASSSYLGTEAFF.

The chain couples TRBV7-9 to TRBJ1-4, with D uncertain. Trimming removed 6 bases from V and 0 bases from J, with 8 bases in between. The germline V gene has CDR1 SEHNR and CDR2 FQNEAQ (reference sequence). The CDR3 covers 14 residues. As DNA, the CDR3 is TGTGCCAGCAGACAATCCGCAACTAATGAAAAACTGTTTTTT. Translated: CASRQSATNEKLFF. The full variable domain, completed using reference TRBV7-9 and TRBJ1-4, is DTGVSQNPRHKITKRGQNVTFRCDPISEHNRLYWYRQTLGQGPEFLTYFQNEAQLEKSRLLSDRFSAERPKGSFSTLEIQRTEQGDSAMYLCASRQSATNEKLFFGSGTQLSVL.

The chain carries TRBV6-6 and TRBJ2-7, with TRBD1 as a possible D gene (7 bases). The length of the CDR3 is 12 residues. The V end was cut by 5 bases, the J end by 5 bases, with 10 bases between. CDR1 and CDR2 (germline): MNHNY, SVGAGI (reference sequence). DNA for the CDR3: TGTGCCAGCAGTGGAGGGGGCCACGAGCAGTACTTC. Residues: CASSGGGHEQYF.

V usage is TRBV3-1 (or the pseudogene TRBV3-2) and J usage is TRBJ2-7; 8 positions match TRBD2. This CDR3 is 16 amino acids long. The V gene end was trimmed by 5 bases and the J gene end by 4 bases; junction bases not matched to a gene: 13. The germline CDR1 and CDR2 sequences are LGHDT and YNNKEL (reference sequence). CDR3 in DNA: TGTGCCAGCAGCTCCCCGTTCGGAGCGGGGGCTTACGAGCAGTACTTC. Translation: CASSSPFGAGAYEQYF.

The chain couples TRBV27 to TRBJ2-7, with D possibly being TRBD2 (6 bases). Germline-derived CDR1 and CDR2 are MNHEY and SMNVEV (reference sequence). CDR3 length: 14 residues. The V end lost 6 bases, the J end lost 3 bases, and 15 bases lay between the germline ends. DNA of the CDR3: TGTGCCAGCAGCTTAGCAAGACTAGGCTACGAGCAGTACTTC. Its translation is CASSLARLGYEQYF.

The CDR3 sequence: CASSGRGQLPSNYGYTF. The CDR3 DNA reads as TGTGCCAGCAGTGGAAGAGGACAGCTTCCTTCTAACTATGGCTACACCTTC. The chain links TRBV6-1 to TRBJ1-2, with D perhaps TRBD1 (6 bases). Germline CDR1 reads MNHNS; CDR2 reads SASEGT. V shed 4 bases and J shed 0 bases, with 18 bases lying between them. This CDR3 contains 17 residues.

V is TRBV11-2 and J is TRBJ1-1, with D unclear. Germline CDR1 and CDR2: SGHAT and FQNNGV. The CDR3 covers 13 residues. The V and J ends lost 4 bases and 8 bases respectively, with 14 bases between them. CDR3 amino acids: CASSSRARNEAFF. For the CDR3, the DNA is TGTGCCAGCAGCTCCCGAGCCAGGAACGAAGCTTTCTTT.

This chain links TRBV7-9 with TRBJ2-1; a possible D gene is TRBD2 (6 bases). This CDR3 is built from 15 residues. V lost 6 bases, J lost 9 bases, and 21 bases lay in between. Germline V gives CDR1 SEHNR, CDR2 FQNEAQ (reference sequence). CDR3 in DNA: TGTGCCAGCAGTCGCGGCCGGGAGATGCGGGGTGAGCAGTTCTTC. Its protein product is CASSRGREMRGEQFF. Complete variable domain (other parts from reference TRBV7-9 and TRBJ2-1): DTGVSQNPRHKITKRGQNVTFRCDPISEHNRLYWYRQTLGQGPEFLTYFQNEAQLEKSRLLSDRFSAERPKGSFSTLEIQRTEQGDSAMYLCASSRGREMRGEQFFGPGTRLTVL.

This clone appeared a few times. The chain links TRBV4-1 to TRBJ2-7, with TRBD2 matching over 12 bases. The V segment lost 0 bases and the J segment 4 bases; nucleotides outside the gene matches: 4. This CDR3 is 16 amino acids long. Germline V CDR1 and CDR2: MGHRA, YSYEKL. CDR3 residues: CASSQDSGTSGYEQYF. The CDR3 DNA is TGCGCCAGCAGCCAAGATTCGGGGACTAGCGGGTACGAGCAGTACTTC.

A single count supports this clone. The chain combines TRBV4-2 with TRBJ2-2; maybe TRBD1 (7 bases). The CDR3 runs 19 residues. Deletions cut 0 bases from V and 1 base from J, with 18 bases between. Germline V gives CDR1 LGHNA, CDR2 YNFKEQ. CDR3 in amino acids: CASSQDPGGTRLNTGELFF. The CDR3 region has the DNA TGTGCCAGCAGCCAAGATCCAGGGGGGACAAGGCTGAACACCGGGGAGCTGTTTTTT.

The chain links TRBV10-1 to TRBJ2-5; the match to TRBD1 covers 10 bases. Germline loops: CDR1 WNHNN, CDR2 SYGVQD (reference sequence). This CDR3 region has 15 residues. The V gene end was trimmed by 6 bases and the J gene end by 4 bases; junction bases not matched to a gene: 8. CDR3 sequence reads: CASSDNRDRGETQYF. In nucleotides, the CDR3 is TGCGCCAGCAGCGATAACCGGGACAGGGGAGAGACCCAGTACTTC.